The 28 T cell receptor beta chains listed next were all sequenced from one sample in a study of identical twins. From the 5' RACE reads, TCRdb called clonotypes with MiXCR, one entry per CDR3 protein. Of roughly 1.6 million distinct CDR3 sequences listed, about 32% are singletons. Sequencing was performed on cord blood. All receptors derive from a newborn girl in good health.

This sequence joins TRBV30 and TRBJ1-6; D call uncertain. CDR1 and CDR2 (germline): GTSNPN, SVGIG (reference sequence). The CDR3 consists of 16 residues. V lost 7 bases and J 0 bases, leaving 16 bases between the germline ends. This CDR3 reads CASVARESSYNSPLHF. CDR3 in DNA: TGTGCCTCCGTCGCGAGAGAGAGCTCCTATAATTCACCCCTCCACTTT.

The V gene is TRBV20-1, the J gene TRBJ2-7; 11 positions match TRBD1. The CDR3 consists of 14 residues. The junction had 5 bases not matched to a gene; V was cut back by 4 bases and J by 3 bases. Germline CDR1 is DFQATT and CDR2 is SNEGSKA (reference sequence). The CDR3 DNA is TGCAGTGCTACACAAGGGACAGGGGGCTACGAGCAGTACTTC. Translation: CSATQGTGGYEQYF.

The rearrangement links TRBV3-1 to TRBJ2-3; 11 bases line up with TRBD2. Germline V gene sequence: CDR1 LGHDT, CDR2 YNNKEL (reference sequence). This CDR3 is built from 15 residues. Trimming removed 7 bases from V and 1 base from J; junction bases left unmatched: 4. Written as DNA, the CDR3 is TGTGCCAGCATACTAGCGGGGGCAGGCACAGATACGCAGTATTTT. This translates into CASILAGAGTDTQYF.

J is TRBJ2-1 and V is TRBV5-4; D might be TRBD2 (5 bases). CDR1 and CDR2 from the germline V gene are SGHNT and YYREEE (reference sequence). This CDR3 region has 13 residues. V shed 1 base and J shed 7 bases, with 9 bases lying between them. CDR3 sequence reads: CASSLIGENEQFF. The CDR3 nucleotides are TGTGCCAGCAGCTTGATCGGGGAGAATGAGCAGTTCTTC.

The chain has TRBV6-5 and TRBJ2-1; D is undetermined. The CDR3 has 15 residues. CDR1 and CDR2 (germline): MNHEY, SVGAGI. The V end lost 6 bases, the J end lost 5 bases, and 17 bases lay between the germline ends. CDR3 region: CASRRHVAVHNEQFF. The CDR3 region has the DNA TGTGCCAGCAGGAGACACGTAGCCGTCCACAATGAGCAGTTCTTC.

This clonotype was seen only a few times. The chain uses TRBV30 and TRBJ2-1; 9 bases agree with TRBD2. The CDR3 spans 16 residues. V shed 0 bases and J 3 bases; nucleotides not matched to a gene: 6. Looked up from germline, CDR1 is GTSNPN and CDR2 is SVGIG (reference sequence). CDR3 sequence reads: CAWSVLLAGFYNEQFF. The CDR3 DNA sequence: TGTGCCTGGAGTGTACTTCTAGCGGGGTTCTACAATGAGCAGTTCTTC.

This chain joins TRBV20-1 and TRBJ1-6; 7 bases line up with TRBD1. CDR3 length: 14 amino acids. Germline lookup yields CDR1 DFQATT and CDR2 SNEGSKA (reference sequence). The J segment lost 6 bases and the V segment lost 5 bases, leaving 7 bases of the junction unmatched. The CDR3 is CSAHRQGGNSPLHF. CDR3 coding DNA: TGCAGTGCTCACCGACAGGGAGGTAATTCACCCCTCCACTTT.

This clonotype was seen only a few times. V is TRBV10-3 and J is TRBJ1-5, with 7 nucleotides matching TRBD1. The V segment lost 0 bases and the J segment 3 bases; nucleotides outside the gene matches: 2. Germline CDR1 is ENHRY and CDR2 is SYGVKD. This CDR3 spans 15 amino acids. The CDR3 sequence is CAISESTGSNQPQHF. The CDR3 DNA is TGTGCCATCAGTGAGTCGACAGGGTCCAATCAGCCCCAGCATTTT.

V is TRBV29-1 and J is TRBJ2-1, with 7 nucleotides matching TRBD2. V trimming: 8 bases; J trimming: 7 bases; junction bases outside the gene matches: 14. CDR1 is SQVTM and CDR2 is ANQGSEA in the germline V gene. The CDR3 loop spans 14 amino acids. The CDR3 loop reads CSTLIGLVSNEQFF. Written as DNA, the CDR3 is TGCAGCACACTGATAGGACTAGTATCAAATGAGCAGTTCTTC.

This clonotype has a single count. A read error may explain this, as a much larger clone is one base away. The chain couples TRBV10-3 to TRBJ2-4; D possibly corresponds to TRBD1 (5 bases). This CDR3 is built from 13 residues. Trimming removed 0 bases from V and 13 bases from J, with 13 bases in between. Germline V gene sequence: CDR1 ENHRY, CDR2 SYGVKD. The CDR3 nucleotides are TGTGCCATCAGTGAGTCCCCGACAGAGGCCCAGTACTTC. This gives the protein CAISESPTEAQYF.

The J gene is TRBJ2-4, the V gene TRBV12-3 or TRBV12-4; 7 bases are a match to TRBD2. CDR3 length: 15 amino acids. The V segment lost 6 bases and the J segment 0 bases; nucleotides outside the gene matches: 5. The CDR3 nucleotides are TGTGCCAGCAGGGAGCGGGACTTAGCCAAAAACATTCAGTACTTC. It yields the protein CASRERDLAKNIQYF.

The chain uses TRBV2 and TRBJ2-3, with a tentative D call TRBD2 (6 bases). Germline CDR1 is SNHLY and CDR2 is FYNNEI. The V end lost 6 bases, the J end lost 1 base, and 14 bases lay between the germline ends. This CDR3 spans 15 amino acids. The CDR3 loop is CASRRDERGTDTQYF. In nucleotides, the CDR3 is TGTGCCAGCAGAAGGGACGAGCGGGGCACAGATACGCAGTATTTT. The full variable domain, its missing parts supplied by reference TRBV2 and TRBJ2-3, is EPEVTQTPSHQVTQMGQEVILRCVPISNHLYFYWYRQILGQKVEFLVSFYNNEISEKSEIFDDQFSVERPDGSNFTLKIRSTKLEDSAMYFCASRRDERGTDTQYFGPGTRLTVL.

This clonotype was picked up many times. The V gene is TRBV4-1, the J gene TRBJ2-3; possible D gene TRBD2, 5 bases. This CDR3 is 15 amino acids long. In germline, CDR1 is MGHRA, CDR2 YSYEKL. V gave up 3 bases and J gave up 1 base, with 11 bases separating them. CDR3 sequence reads: CASSHLTGGTDTQYF. CDR3 DNA sequence: TGCGCCAGCAGCCACCTAACCGGGGGCACAGATACGCAGTATTTT.

Concerning this clonotype: A junction boundary mismatches the germline segment, possibly from a read error. The gene calls are TRBV4-1 and TRBJ1-6; possibly TRBD1 for D (5 bases). The CDR3 contains 17 residues. Germline V gene lookup returns CDR1 MGHRA and CDR2 YSYEKL. CDR3 loop: CASSQVEFRGGNSPPHF. DNA of the CDR3: TGCGCCAGCAGCCAAGTTGAGTTTAGGGGCGGTAATTCACCCCCCCACTTT.

The rearrangement uses TRBV4-2 and TRBJ1-6; D unclear. The germline V and J ends were trimmed by 3 bases and 9 bases, with 12 bases remaining between them. The germline gives CDR1 LGHNA, CDR2 YNFKEQ. There are 14 residues in the CDR3. The DNA of the CDR3 is TGTGCCAGCAGCCATGAGCGGGAGGGTTCACCCCTCCACTTT. This encodes CASSHEREGSPLHF.

This clonotype appeared a few times. The V call is TRBV27, the J call TRBJ2-7; D is perhaps TRBD2 (5 bases). The CDR3 has 15 amino acids. Trimming pared 5 bases from V and 0 bases from J, leaving 14 bases between. Germline CDR1 and CDR2: MNHEY and SMNVEV (reference sequence). CDR3 sequence reads: CASSHEGLYSYEQYF. CDR3 DNA: TGTGCCAGCAGTCACGAAGGACTGTACTCCTACGAGCAGTACTTC.

This clonotype was counted only a few times. J is TRBJ2-5 and V is TRBV11-2; the match to TRBD2 covers 11 bases. With 5 bases clipped from V and 5 bases from J, the junction kept 13 bases outside the gene matches. In germline, CDR1 is SGHAT, CDR2 FQNNGV. This CDR3 has 17 amino acids. The DNA for the CDR3 is TGTGCCAGCAGCGAACCGGGACTAGCGGTTAGGCAGGAGACCCAGTACTTC. It codes for CASSEPGLAVRQETQYF.

This clonotype was seen a few times. This chain connects TRBV29-1 to TRBJ1-1; 8 bases are a match to TRBD1. This CDR3 is 13 amino acids long. In germline, CDR1 is SQVTM, CDR2 ANQGSEA. V was clipped by 5 bases and J by 0 bases; unmatched bases: 2. CDR3 bases: TGCAGCGTTCGACAGGGGATGAACACTGAAGCTTTCTTT. This codes for CSVRQGMNTEAFF. Together with reference TRBV29-1 and TRBJ1-1, the CDR3 gives the full variable domain: SAVISQKPSRDICQRGTSLTIQCQVDSQVTMMFWYRQQPGQSLTLIATANQGSEATYESGFVIDKFPISRPNLTFSTLTVSNMSPEDSSIYLCSVRQGMNTEAFFGQGTRLTVV.

This clonotype occurred a few times. The chain carries TRBV6-2 or TRBV6-3 and TRBJ2-1; 8 bases map to TRBD2. The CDR3 covers 12 residues. Germline CDR1 MNHEY, CDR2 SVGEGT. J gave up 9 bases and V 5 bases, and 3 bases lay outside the gene matches. The CDR3: CASSQSGGEQFF. In nucleotides, the CDR3 is TGTGCCAGCAGTCAAAGCGGGGGTGAGCAGTTCTTC.

In this sample, this clonotype turned up a few times. This sequence joins TRBV4-2 and TRBJ2-7; 7 nucleotides line up with TRBD2. The ends lost 1 base at V and 2 bases at J; junction bases unmatched: 11. The CDR3 is made up of 17 amino acids. CDR1 and CDR2 (germline): LGHNA, YNFKEQ. CDR3 sequence: CASSQGPVREWPYEQYF. Written as DNA, the CDR3 is TGTGCCAGCAGCCAAGGTCCGGTGCGGGAGTGGCCCTACGAGCAGTACTTC.

This clonotype was seen a few times. V gene TRBV20-1 combines with J gene TRBJ2-3; unclear D gene. The ends were cut back, 3 bases at V and 0 bases at J, with 10 bases in the middle. Germline V gene sequence: CDR1 DFQATT, CDR2 SNEGSKA (reference sequence). This CDR3 region has 14 residues. CDR3 in DNA: TGCAGTGCTAGGATTTCAACCAGCACAGATACGCAGTATTTT. It is translated as CSARISTSTDTQYF.

This clonotype was observed a few times. The rearrangement links TRBV12-3 or TRBV12-4 to TRBJ2-7; unclear D gene. V was clipped by 2 bases and J by 2 bases, with 10 bases between them. The CDR3 length is 14 residues. CDR3 in amino acids: CASSLPQSPYEQYF. CDR3 coding DNA: TGTGCCAGCAGTTTACCCCAGAGTCCCTACGAGCAGTACTTC.

The chain recombines TRBV5-1 with TRBJ2-1, with 11 bases lining up with TRBD2. The V segment lost 0 bases and the J segment 5 bases; nucleotides outside the gene matches: 4. This CDR3 has 16 amino acids. Germline V gene data show CDR1 as SGHRS and CDR2 as YFSETQ. CDR3 amino acids: CASSLETSGNHNEQFF. The CDR3 region has the DNA TGCGCCAGCAGCTTGGAGACTAGCGGGAACCACAATGAGCAGTTCTTC. Drawing the rest from reference TRBV5-1 and TRBJ2-1, the complete variable domain is KAGVTQTPRYLIKTRGQQVTLSCSPISGHRSVSWYQQTPGQGLQFLFEYFSETQRNKGNFPGRFSGRQFSNSRSEMNVSTLELGDSALYLCASSLETSGNHNEQFFGPGTRLTVL.

This clonotype was seen a few times. The rearrangement joins TRBV6-6 to TRBJ2-7; 7 nucleotides align to TRBD1. The CDR3 totals 13 residues. Germline loops: CDR1 MNHNY, CDR2 SVGAGI (reference sequence). Trimming took 7 bases from V and 5 from J; bases not matched to a gene: 8. CDR3 DNA: TGTGCCAGCATTCGACAGGGTCGACACGAGCAGTACTTC. This gives the protein CASIRQGRHEQYF.

The chain carries TRBV6-1 and TRBJ2-3, with a weak D call TRBD2 (7 bases). Trimming removed 2 bases from V and 3 bases from J, with 12 bases in between. CDR1 and CDR2 (germline): MNHNS, SASEGT. CDR3 length: 15 residues. Here the CDR3 DNA reads TGTGCCAGCAGTGAACGGAGGGGGGGAACAGATACGCAGTATTTT. This encodes CASSERRGGTDTQYF.

A few counts support this clonotype. The genes are TRBV28 and TRBJ2-1; TRBD1 matches at 10 bases. Germline V gene sequence: CDR1 MDHEN, CDR2 SYDVKM. This CDR3 region has 18 residues. With 4 bases clipped from V and 3 bases from J, the junction kept 12 bases outside the gene matches. The CDR3 here is CASSSTGGSFSGYNEQFF. CDR3 bases: TGTGCCAGCAGTTCGACAGGGGGCTCCTTTTCGGGCTACAATGAGCAGTTCTTC.

The chain combines TRBV24-1 with TRBJ2-1; 10 positions agree with TRBD1. Trimming removed 5 bases from V and 7 bases from J; junction bases left unmatched: 7. This CDR3 spans 15 amino acids. Germline CDR1 KGHDR, CDR2 SFDVKD. CDR3 amino acids: CATSVRPGQGNEQFF. The CDR3 coding sequence is TGTGCCACCAGTGTCCGGCCGGGACAGGGGAATGAGCAGTTCTTC.

This clonotype occurred once. The gene calls are TRBV12-3 or TRBV12-4 and TRBJ1-6; the D gene is possibly TRBD1 (5 bases). The CDR3 sequence is 15 residues long. Trimming left V 2 bases short and J 8 bases short, with 13 bases between. The DNA of the CDR3 is TGTGCCAGCAGTTTACGGCAGGGTAGAGATTCACCCCTCCACTTT. This encodes CASSLRQGRDSPLHF.